These T cell receptor beta chains were read from a single sample in a study of cytomegalovirus exposure and HLA in healthy donors. Measured with immunoSEQ multiplex PCR; TCRdb has only the in-frame clones, and not every one. This table holds 160,000 or so clones, about 75% found once. The sequencing sample was made of PBMCs. These receptors were taken from a man aged 18-30 years in good health and CMV-seropositive. CDR3s include the opening cysteine and the closing phenylalanine or tryptophan. A D gene is named only where the DNA matches it firmly. Clone size is stated in some rows and not others, as once, few, many or a class when expanded.

TRBJ1-5 TRBV7-6 . . TGTGCCAGCAGCTTAGACCAGTTCAGTCAGCCCCAGCATTTT CASSLDQFSQPQHF
TRBJ2-1 TRBV10-1 . TRBD1 TGCGCCAGCAGTGAGCCGGGACAGGGTGATGAGCAGTTCTTC CASSEPGQGDEQFF
TRBJ1-1 TRBV6-1 . . TGTGCCAGCAGCCCAGCGGGGTACTCTGAAGCTTTCTTT CASSPAGYSEAFF
TRBJ2-2 TRBV30 . . TGTGCCTGGAGTAATCCGGGAAACTTCCCCGGGGAGCTGTTTTTT CAWSNPGNFPGELFF
TRBJ2-2 TRBV9 . . TGTGCCAGCAGCGTCTCCTCCGGGGAGCTGTTTTTT CASSVSSGELFF
TRBJ2-3 TRBV2 . TRBD1 TGTGCCAGCACCCCGGACAGGGGGACAGATACGCAGTATTTT CASTPDRGTDTQYF
TRBJ1-2 TRBV7-8 . . TGTGCCAGCAGCTTAGCCGGGACTGGGGGCTACACCTTC CASSLAGTGGYTF
TRBJ2-3 TRBV5-4 . . TGTGCCAGCAGAGTTGGAGGGGGCGAAGCAGATACGCAGTATTTT CASRVGGGEADTQYF
TRBJ2-1 TRBV7-8 few TRBD2 TGTGCCAGCAGCTTAAACGGACTAGCGGGAGGTAGCACCTACAATGAGCAGTTCTTC CASSLNGLAGGSTYNEQFF
TRBJ1-1 TRBV5-1 . TRBD1 TGCGCCAGCAGCGGCGACAGGGGGACAGCTGAAGCTTTCTTT CASSGDRGTAEAFF
TRBJ2-1 TRBV27 . TRBD1 TGTGCCAGCAGCTTTCGGGACAGGGTCGATGAGCAGTTCTTC CASSFRDRVDEQFF
TRBJ1-2 TRBV2 . . TGTGCCAGCAGCCCCAGCGGTAACTATGGCTACACCTTC CASSPSGNYGYTF
TRBJ1-1 TRBV5-1 once . TGCGCCAGCAGCTTTAATGGGCTGAACACTGAAGCTTTCTTT CASSFNGLNTEAFF
TRBJ1-2 TRBV10-3 . . TGTGCCATCAGTGAGTTGGCGGCCTGGGTCTTC CAISELAAWVF
TRBJ1-2 TRBV6-1 . . TGTGCCAGCAGTGAAGGGTGGGACAACAGGGGCTACACCTTC CASSEGWDNRGYTF
TRBJ1-1 TRBV5-6 . TRBD1 TGTGCCAGCAGCTTGACAGGGGAGAGGACTGAAGCTTTCTTT CASSLTGERTEAFF
TRBJ1-5 TRBV30 . . TGTGCCTGGAGTGTACAATTGTCAGACAATCAGCCCCAGCATTTT CAWSVQLSDNQPQHF
TRBJ1-3 TRBV28 once TRBD1 TGTGCCAGCACCCTCCCTTTTGACAGGGGCTCTGGAAACACCATATATTTT CASTLPFDRGSGNTIYF
TRBJ2-1 TRBV4-1 . TRBD2 TGCGCCAGCAGCCAAGAGGTAGCGGGAGCCACCGCTGAGCAGTTCTTC CASSQEVAGATAEQFF
TRBJ2-5 TRBV7-2 . . TGTGCCAGCAGCTCCCCCCCAGGGAGGGAGACCCAGTACTTC CASSSPPGRETQYF
TRBJ1-1 TRBV10-3 . . TGTGCCATCAGGCTGGAGAGAAACACTGAAGCTTTCTTT CAIRLERNTEAFF
TRBJ1-5 TRBV18 few . TGTGCCAGCTCACCACAGGGAGTAGAGCAGCCCCAGCATTTT CASSPQGVEQPQHF
TRBJ1-6 TRBV6-1 . TRBD1 TGTGCCAGCAGTTCCGGGACAGATTCACCCCTCCACTTT CASSSGTDSPLHF
TRBJ2-3 TRBV5-1 once . TGCGCCAGCAGCCCGTCCCCTATGGGCAGCACAGATACGCAGTATTTT CASSPSPMGSTDTQYF
TRBJ2-5 TRBV7-6 . . TGTGCCAGCAGCTACCTGACCGAGGTGGGAGAGACCCAGTACTTC CASSYLTEVGETQYF
TRBJ1-3 TRBV19 . TRBD1 TGTGCCAGTAGTATTGGACAGGAGGGAAACACCATATATTTT CASSIGQEGNTIYF
TRBJ2-3 TRBV6-5 . . TGTGCCAGCAGTCTGAACTCGGGATACACAGATACGCAGTATTTT CASSLNSGYTDTQYF
TRBJ2-3 TRBV7-2 few . TGTGCCAGCAGCTTCCGGGGCACAGATACGCAGTATTTT CASSFRGTDTQYF
TRBJ1-5 TRBV10-3 . TRBD1 TGTGCCATCAGTTCGGGACAGGTTCAGCCCCAGCATTTT CAISSGQVQPQHF
TRBJ1-2 TRBV4-2 . TRBD1 TGTGCCAGCAGCCAAGATCGTAAGGGACAGGGGGCCCGGCCTACTAACTATGGCTACACCTTC CASSQDRKGQGARPTNYGYTF
TRBJ2-5 TRBV7-3 . . TGTGCCAGCAGCCGAACAGGGTCGGAGACCCAGTACTTC CASSRTGSETQYF
TRBJ1-1 TRBV5-4 . TRBD1 TGTGCCAGCAGCTTGGGGTCTCCCGGGACAGGGCCTTATGAAGCTTTCTTT CASSLGSPGTGPYEAFF
TRBJ2-2 TRBV5-1 few TRBD2 TGCGCCAGCACCGTGATAGCGGGACGGAACACCGGGGAGCTGTTTTTT CASTVIAGRNTGELFF
TRBJ2-3 TRBV11-2 . . TGTGCCAGCAGCTTTGGCTCGCGCACAGATACGCAGTATTTT CASSFGSRTDTQYF
TRBJ2-1 TRBV5-5 few TRBD1 TGTGCCAGCAGCTTGAGGACAGGGCTCTCCTACAATGAGCAGTTCTTC CASSLRTGLSYNEQFF
TRBJ2-5 TRBV5-1 . TRBD2 TGCGCCAGCCGACTAGCGGGCCAAGAGACCCAGTACTTC CASRLAGQETQYF
TRBJ2-5 TRBV2 . TRBD1 TGTGCCAGCAAGGGACAGGGGAGGGAGACCCAGTACTTC CASKGQGRETQYF
TRBJ1-1 TRBV2 . . TGTGCCAGCAGAGGTTTGCAGGAGGGGAACACTGAAGCTTTCTTT CASRGLQEGNTEAFF
TRBJ2-3 TRBV7-9 . TRBD2 TGTGCCAGCAGCGCTCCCCCGGGGGGGTCCGGCACAGATACGCAGTATTTT CASSAPPGGSGTDTQYF
TRBJ2-5 TRBV7-2 . . TGTGCCAGCTCTCTAGCGTGGCGGGTTCAAGAGACCCAGTACTTC CASSLAWRVQETQYF
TRBJ1-3 TRBV30 . . TGTGCCTGGAGTTCTCGGCAGGCGGGAAACACCATATATTTT CAWSSRQAGNTIYF
TRBJ1-2 TRBV6-5 . . TGTGCCAGCAGTTACTCGGGGACACACTCCTATGGCTACACCTTC CASSYSGTHSYGYTF
TRBJ1-2 TRBV27 once . TGTGCCAGCAGTTTATTGCCGGGTGTTGTGGGCTACACCTTC CASSLLPGVVGYTF
TRBJ2-2 TRBV11-3 . . TGTGCCAGCGTCCGAGGAGCAAACACCGGGGAGCTGTTTTTT CASVRGANTGELFF
TRBJ2-5 TRBV2 . TRBD2 TGTGCCAGCCGAGGGGGACTAGCGGGAGTAGAGACCCAGTACTTC CASRGGLAGVETQYF